The present T cell receptor beta chain was sequenced within a study of T-cell reconstitution after alpha-beta-depleted transplantation in children. The study, taken as a whole, reports: In patients about two months after transplant, alpha-beta T cells reportedly arose from several hundred expanded graft clones.

Preparation of the TCRbeta library was carried out with unique molecular identifiers. TCRdb fed the PCR reads into MiXCR, producing one record per CDR3 protein. Here the sample spans 200,000 or so distinct CDR3 sequences, under 8.5% being singletons. The CDR3 runs to 15 residues. Germline V gene lookup returns CDR1 SQVTM and CDR2 ANQGSEA. V was trimmed by 0 bases and J by 6 bases, leaving 15 bases between them. This clonotype has just a few counts. Its antigen is unknown. Source: PBMCs, taken before TCRalphabeta/CD19-depleted stem cell transplant. The sequence was obtained from a boy aged 2-9 years with acute lymphoblastic leukemia, due to receive a stem cell transplant. V is TRBV29-1 and J is TRBJ2-1, with D perhaps matching TRBD1 or TRBD2 (6 bases each). CDR3 amino acids: CSVEDPGGLRNEQFF. In DNA form, the CDR3 reads TGCAGCGTTGAAGATCCCGGGGGCCTCCGCAATGAGCAGTTCTTC.